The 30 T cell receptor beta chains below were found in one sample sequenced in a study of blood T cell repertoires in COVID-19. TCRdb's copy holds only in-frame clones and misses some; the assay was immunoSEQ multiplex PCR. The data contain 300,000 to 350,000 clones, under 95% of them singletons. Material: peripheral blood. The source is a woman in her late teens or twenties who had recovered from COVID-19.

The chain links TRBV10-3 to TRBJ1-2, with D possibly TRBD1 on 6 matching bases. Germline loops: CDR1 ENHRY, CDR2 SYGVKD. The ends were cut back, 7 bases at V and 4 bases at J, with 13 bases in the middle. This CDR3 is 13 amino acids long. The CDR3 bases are TGTGCCATCAACCCGGACAGAGGCTATGGCTACACCTTC. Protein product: CAINPDRGYGYTF.

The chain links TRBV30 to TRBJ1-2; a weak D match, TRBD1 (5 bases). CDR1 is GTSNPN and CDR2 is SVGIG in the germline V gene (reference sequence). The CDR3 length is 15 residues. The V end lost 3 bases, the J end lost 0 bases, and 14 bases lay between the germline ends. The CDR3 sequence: CAWSPRQISNYGYTF. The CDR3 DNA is TGTGCCTGGAGCCCCCGACAGATTTCTAACTATGGCTACACCTTC. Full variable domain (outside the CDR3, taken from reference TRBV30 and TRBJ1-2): SQTIHQWPATLVQPVGSPLSLECTVEGTSNPNLYWYRQAAGRGLQLLFYSVGIGQISSEVPQNLSASRPQDRQFILSSKKLLLSDSGFYLCAWSPRQISNYGYTFGSGTRLTVV.

As DNA, the CDR3 is TGTGCCAGCAGCTCGACAGGGGGCCGGACTGAAGCTTTCTTT. Residues: CASSSTGGRTEAFF. The chain links TRBV7-9 to TRBJ1-1; 10 nucleotides agree with TRBD1. There are 14 residues in the CDR3. V trimming: 4 bases; J trimming: 5 bases; junction bases outside the gene matches: 4. Germline values: CDR1 SEHNR, CDR2 FQNEAQ (reference sequence). The entire variable domain, with the rest obtained from reference TRBV7-9 and TRBJ1-1, is as follows: DTGVSQNPRHKITKRGQNVTFRCDPISEHNRLYWYRQTLGQGPEFLTYFQNEAQLEKSRLLSDRFSAERPKGSFSTLEIQRTEQGDSAMYLCASSSTGGRTEAFFGQGTRLTVV.

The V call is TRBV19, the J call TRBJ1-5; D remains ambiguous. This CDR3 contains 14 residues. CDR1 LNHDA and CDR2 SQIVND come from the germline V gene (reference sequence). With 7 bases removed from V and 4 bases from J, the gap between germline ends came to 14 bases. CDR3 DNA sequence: TGTGCCAGTAACCCGACTGGTAAAAATCAGCCCCAGCATTTT. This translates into CASNPTGKNQPQHF.

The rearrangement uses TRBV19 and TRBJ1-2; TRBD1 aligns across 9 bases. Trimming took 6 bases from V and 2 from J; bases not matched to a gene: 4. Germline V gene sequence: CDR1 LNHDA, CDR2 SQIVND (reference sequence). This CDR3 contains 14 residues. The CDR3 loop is CASSQTGGNYGYTF. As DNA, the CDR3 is TGTGCCAGTAGCCAGACAGGGGGAAACTATGGCTACACCTTC.

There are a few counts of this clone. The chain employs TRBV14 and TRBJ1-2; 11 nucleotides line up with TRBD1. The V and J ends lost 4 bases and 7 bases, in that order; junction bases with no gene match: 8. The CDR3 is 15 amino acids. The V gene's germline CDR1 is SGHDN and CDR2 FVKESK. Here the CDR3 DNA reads TGTGCCAGCAGCCTCAGGACAGGGGGCCTTCTTGGCTACACCTTC. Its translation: CASSLRTGGLLGYTF.

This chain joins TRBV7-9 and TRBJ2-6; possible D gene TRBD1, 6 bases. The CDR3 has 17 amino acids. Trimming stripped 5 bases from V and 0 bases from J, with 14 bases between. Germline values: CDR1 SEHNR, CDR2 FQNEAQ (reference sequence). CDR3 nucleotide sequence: TGTGCCAGCAGCCCACCGGGACACAACTCTGGGGCCAACGTCCTGACTTTC. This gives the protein CASSPPGHNSGANVLTF.

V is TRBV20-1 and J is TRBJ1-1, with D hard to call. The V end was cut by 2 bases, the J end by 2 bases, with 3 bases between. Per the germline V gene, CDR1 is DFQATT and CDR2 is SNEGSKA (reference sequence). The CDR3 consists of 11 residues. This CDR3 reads CSARLNTEAFF. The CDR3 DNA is TGCAGTGCTAGACTTAACACTGAAGCTTTCTTT.

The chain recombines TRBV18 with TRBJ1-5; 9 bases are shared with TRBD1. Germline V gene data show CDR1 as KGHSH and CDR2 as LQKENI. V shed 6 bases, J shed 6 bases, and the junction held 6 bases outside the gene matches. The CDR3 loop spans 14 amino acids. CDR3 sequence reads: CASSTDRGTQPQHF. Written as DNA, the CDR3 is TGTGCCAGCTCTACGGACAGGGGCACTCAGCCCCAGCATTTT. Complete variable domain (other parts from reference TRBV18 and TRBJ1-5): NAGVMQNPRHLVRRRGQEARLRCSPMKGHSHVYWYRQLPEEGLKFMVYLQKENIIDESGMPKERFSAEFPKEGPSILRIQQVVRGDSAAYFCASSTDRGTQPQHFGDGTRLSIL.

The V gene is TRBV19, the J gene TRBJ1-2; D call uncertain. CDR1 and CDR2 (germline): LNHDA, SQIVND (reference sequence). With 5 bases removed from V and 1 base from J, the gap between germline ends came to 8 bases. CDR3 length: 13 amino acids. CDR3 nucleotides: TGTGCCAGTAGTGAACGGGTTAACTATGGCTACACCTTC. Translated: CASSERVNYGYTF.

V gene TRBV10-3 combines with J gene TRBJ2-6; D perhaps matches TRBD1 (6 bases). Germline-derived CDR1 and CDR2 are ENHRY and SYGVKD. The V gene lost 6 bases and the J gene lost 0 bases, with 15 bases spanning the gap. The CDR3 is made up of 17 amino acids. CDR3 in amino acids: CAISSTGPPSGANVLTF. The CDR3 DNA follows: TGTGCCATCAGCTCGACAGGCCCCCCCTCTGGGGCCAACGTCCTGACTTTC.

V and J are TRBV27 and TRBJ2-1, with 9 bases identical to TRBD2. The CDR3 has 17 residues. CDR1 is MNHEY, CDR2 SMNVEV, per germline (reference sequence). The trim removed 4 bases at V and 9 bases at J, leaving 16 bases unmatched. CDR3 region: CASSYPLVSGRPGEQFF. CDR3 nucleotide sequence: TGTGCCAGCAGTTATCCCCTCGTGAGCGGGAGGCCGGGTGAGCAGTTCTTC.

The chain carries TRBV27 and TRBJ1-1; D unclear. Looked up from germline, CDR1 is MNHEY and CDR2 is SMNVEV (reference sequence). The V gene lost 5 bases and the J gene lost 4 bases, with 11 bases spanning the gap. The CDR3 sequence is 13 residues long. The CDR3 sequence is CASSPLGFTEAFF. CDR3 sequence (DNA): TGTGCCAGCAGTCCTCTAGGATTCACTGAAGCTTTCTTT.

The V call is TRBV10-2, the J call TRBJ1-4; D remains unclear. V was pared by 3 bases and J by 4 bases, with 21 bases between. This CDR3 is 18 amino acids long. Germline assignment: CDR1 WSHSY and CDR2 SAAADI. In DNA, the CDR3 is TGCGCCAGCAGTGACCCAATTACCTTCCGGCGGAGTAATGAAAAACTGTTTTTT. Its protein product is CASSDPITFRRSNEKLFF.

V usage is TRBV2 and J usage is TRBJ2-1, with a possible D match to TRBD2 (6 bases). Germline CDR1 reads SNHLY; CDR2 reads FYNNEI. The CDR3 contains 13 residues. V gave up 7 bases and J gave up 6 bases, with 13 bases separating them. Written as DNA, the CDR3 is TGTGCCAGCACCCGGGAGAAGGGCAATGAGCAGTTCTTC. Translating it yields CASTREKGNEQFF. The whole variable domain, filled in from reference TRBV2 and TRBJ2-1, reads EPEVTQTPSHQVTQMGQEVILRCVPISNHLYFYWYRQILGQKVEFLVSFYNNEISEKSEIFDDQFSVERPDGSNFTLKIRSTKLEDSAMYFCASTREKGNEQFFGPGTRLTVL.

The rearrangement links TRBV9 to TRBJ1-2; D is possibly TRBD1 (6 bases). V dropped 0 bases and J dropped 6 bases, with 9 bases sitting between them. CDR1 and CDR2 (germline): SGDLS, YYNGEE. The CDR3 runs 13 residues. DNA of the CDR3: TGTGCCAGCAGCGTAGGACCAGGGGATGGCTACACCTTC. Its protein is CASSVGPGDGYTF. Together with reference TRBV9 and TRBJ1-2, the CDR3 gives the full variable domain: DSGVTQTPKHLITATGQRVTLRCSPRSGDLSVYWYQQSLDQGLQFLIQYYNGEERAKGNILERFSAQQFPDLHSELNLSSLELGDSALYFCASSVGPGDGYTFGSGTRLTVV.

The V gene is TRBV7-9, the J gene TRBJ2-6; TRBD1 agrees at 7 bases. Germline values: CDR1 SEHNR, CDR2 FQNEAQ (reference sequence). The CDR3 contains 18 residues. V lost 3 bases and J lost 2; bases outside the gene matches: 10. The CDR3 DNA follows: TGTGCCAGCAGCTTCCGGGACAGAGGAAGAGCTGGGGCCAACGTCCTGACTTTC. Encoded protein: CASSFRDRGRAGANVLTF.

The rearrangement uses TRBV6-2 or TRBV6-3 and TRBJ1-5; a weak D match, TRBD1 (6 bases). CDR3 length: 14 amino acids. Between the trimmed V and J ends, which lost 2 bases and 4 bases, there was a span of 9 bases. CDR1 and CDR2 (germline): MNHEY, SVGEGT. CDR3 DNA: TGTGCCAGCAGTTACCTTGACAGGAATCAGCCCCAGCATTTT. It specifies CASSYLDRNQPQHF.

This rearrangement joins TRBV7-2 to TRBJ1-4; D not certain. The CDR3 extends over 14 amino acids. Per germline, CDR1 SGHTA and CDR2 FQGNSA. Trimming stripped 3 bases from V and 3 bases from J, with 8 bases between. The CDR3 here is CASSLVGANEKLFF. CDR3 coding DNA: TGTGCCAGCAGCTTGGTGGGAGCTAATGAAAAACTGTTTTTT. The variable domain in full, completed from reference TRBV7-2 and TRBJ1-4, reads GAGVSQSPSNKVTEKGKDVELRCDPISGHTALYWYRQSLGQGLEFLIYFQGNSAPDKSGLPSDRFSAERTGGSVSTLTIQRTQQEDSAVYLCASSLVGANEKLFFGSGTQLSVL.

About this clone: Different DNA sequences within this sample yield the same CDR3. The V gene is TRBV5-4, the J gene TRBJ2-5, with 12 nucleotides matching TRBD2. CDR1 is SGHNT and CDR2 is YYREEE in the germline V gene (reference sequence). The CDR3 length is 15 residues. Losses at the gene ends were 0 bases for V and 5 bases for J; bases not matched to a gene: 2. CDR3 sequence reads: CASSLGLAGGETQYF. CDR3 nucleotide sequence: TGTGCCAGCAGCTTGGGCCTAGCGGGAGGGGAGACCCAGTACTTC.

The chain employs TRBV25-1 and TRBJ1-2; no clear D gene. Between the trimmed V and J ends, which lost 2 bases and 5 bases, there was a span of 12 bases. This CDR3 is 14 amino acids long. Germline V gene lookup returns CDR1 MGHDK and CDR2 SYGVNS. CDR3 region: CASSEEGVPYGYTF. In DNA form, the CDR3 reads TGTGCCAGCAGTGAAGAGGGAGTCCCTTATGGCTACACCTTC.

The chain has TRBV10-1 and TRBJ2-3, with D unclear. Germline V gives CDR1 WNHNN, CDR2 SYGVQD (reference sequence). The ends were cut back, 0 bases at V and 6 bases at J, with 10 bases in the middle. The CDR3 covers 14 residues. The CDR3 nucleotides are TGCGCCAGCAGTGAGTCGAACAGCCCCGATACGCAGTATTTT. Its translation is CASSESNSPDTQYF.

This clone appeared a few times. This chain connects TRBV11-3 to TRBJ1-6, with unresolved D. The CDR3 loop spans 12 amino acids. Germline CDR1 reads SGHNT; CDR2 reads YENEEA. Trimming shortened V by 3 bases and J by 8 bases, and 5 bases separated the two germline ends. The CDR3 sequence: CASSFFDSPLHF. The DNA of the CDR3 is TGTGCCAGCAGCTTTTTCGATTCACCCCTCCACTTT.

CDR3 in amino acids: CASSPRDRDQPQHF. Written as DNA, the CDR3 is TGTGCCAGCTCACCACGGGACAGGGATCAGCCCCAGCATTTT. The genes are TRBV18 and TRBJ1-5; 9 bases align to TRBD1. The CDR3 has 14 residues. Germline V gene lookup returns CDR1 KGHSH and CDR2 LQKENI. J lost 5 bases, V lost 1 base, and 0 bases had no gene match.

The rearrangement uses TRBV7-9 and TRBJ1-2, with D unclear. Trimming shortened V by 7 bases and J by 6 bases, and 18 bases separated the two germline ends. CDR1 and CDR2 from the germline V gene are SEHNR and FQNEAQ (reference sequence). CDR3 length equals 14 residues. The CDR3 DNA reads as TGTGCCAGCAATGGGGAAGGGAGGGAAAATGGCTACACCTTC. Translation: CASNGEGRENGYTF. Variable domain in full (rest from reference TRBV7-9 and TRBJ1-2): DTGVSQNPRHKITKRGQNVTFRCDPISEHNRLYWYRQTLGQGPEFLTYFQNEAQLEKSRLLSDRFSAERPKGSFSTLEIQRTEQGDSAMYLCASNGEGRENGYTFGSGTRLTVV.

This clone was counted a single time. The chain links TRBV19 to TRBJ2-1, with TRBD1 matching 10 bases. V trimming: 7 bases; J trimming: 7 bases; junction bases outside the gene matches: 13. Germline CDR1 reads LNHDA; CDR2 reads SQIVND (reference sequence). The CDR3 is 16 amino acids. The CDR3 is CASTPGTGDFRNEQFF. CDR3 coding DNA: TGTGCCAGTACCCCAGGGACAGGGGATTTTAGGAATGAGCAGTTCTTC. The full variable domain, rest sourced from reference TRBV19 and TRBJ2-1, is DGGITQSPKYLFRKEGQNVTLSCEQNLNHDAMYWYRQDPGQGLRLIYYSQIVNDFQKGDIAEGYSVSREKKESFPLTVTSAQKNPTAFYLCASTPGTGDFRNEQFFGPGTRLTVL.

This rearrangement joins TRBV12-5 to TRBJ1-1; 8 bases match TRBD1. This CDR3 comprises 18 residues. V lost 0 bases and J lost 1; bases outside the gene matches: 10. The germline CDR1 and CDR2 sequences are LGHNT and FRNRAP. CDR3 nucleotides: TGTGCTAGTGGTTTGGTACAGGGGGAAATTCTTGCGAACACTGAAGCTTTCTTT. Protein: CASGLVQGEILANTEAFF.

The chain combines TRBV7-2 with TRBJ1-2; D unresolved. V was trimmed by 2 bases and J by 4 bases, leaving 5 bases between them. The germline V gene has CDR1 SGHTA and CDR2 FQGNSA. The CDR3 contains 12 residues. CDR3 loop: CASSLSVYGYTF. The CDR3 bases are TGTGCCAGCAGCTTATCCGTCTATGGCTACACCTTC.

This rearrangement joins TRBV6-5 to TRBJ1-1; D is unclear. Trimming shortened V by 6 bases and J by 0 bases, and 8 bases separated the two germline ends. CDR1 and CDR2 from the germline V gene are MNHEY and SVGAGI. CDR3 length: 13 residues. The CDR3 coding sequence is TGTGCCAGCAGCCGTGAGGTGAACACTGAAGCTTTCTTT. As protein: CASSREVNTEAFF.

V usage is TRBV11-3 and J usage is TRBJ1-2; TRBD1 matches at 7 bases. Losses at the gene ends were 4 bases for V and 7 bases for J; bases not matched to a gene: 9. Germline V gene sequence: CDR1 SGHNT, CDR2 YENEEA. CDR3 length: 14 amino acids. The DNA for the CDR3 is TGTGCCAGCAGCTCTGCAGGGACAGCCGCTGGCTACACCTTC. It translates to CASSSAGTAAGYTF.